This T cell receptor beta chain was identified during a study of T cell responses to AZD1222 COVID-19 vaccine. Study-wide context: Pooled samples include second doses given at about 4 or 12 weeks.

Notes on this clone: Antigen unknown. Additional DNA sequences in this sample encode the identical CDR3.

Study results and limitations: Nearly half of the spike-specific TCRs reportedly recognize variant regions that carry no mutations. There were mostly white British donors and more females than males, and clonal diversity was possibly underestimated.

TCRdb's copy holds only in-frame clones and misses some; the assay was immunoSEQ multiplex PCR. In the table there are tens of thousands of clones, around 84% of which are singletons. Deletions cut 5 bases from V and 1 base from J, with 16 bases between. Germline CDR1 SEHNR, CDR2 FQNEAQ (reference sequence). CDR3 length: 16 amino acids. The rearrangement joins TRBV7-9 to TRBJ2-3; perhaps D is TRBD1 or TRBD2 (6 bases each). The sequencing here drew on peripheral blood, taken on day 0 of AZD1222 vaccination. The sequence derives from an adult in good health. In DNA, the CDR3 is TGTGCCAGCAGCCTCACTGGGGGGCTAGGCACAGATACGCAGTATTTT. This gives the protein CASSLTGGLGTDTQYF. Full variable domain (missing parts from reference TRBV7-9 and TRBJ2-3): DTGVSQNPRHKITKRGQNVTFRCDPISEHNRLYWYRQTLGQGPEFLTYFQNEAQLEKSRLLSDRFSAERPKGSFSTLEIQRTEQGDSAMYLCASSLTGGLGTDTQYFGPGTRLTVL.